A selection of T cell receptor beta chains follows, all from one sample in a study of HIV-infected patients and healthy controls. Each CDR3 protein is one row after TCRdb ran MiXCR on the 5' RACE reads. This table holds some 20,000 distinct CDR3 sequences, roughly a fifth found once. The material sequenced was CD8+ T cells from blood. The receptors were sampled from a human donor in good health. Each CDR3 is given with its conserved first and last residue. A D gene is named only where the DNA matches it firmly. A clone size is listed for some rows: how often the clone was seen (once, few, many), or a class if it is expanded.

d_call | j_call | v_call | clone_size | cdr3_aa | cdr3_nt
- | TRBJ1-2 | TRBV29-1 | few | CSVDSANYGYTF | TGCAGCGTTGATAGCGCTAACTATGGCTACACCTTC
- | TRBJ2-7 | TRBV5-5 | many | CASRWADGLYEQYF | TGTGCCAGCAGATGGGCGGACGGGTTATACGAGCAGTACTTC
- | TRBJ2-7 | TRBV21-1 | - | CASSKARASYEQYF | TGTGCCAGCAGCAAAGCGCGCGCTTCCTACGAGCAGTACTTC
TRBD2 | TRBJ2-1 | TRBV7-3 | many | CASSWTSGSNEQFF | TGTGCCAGCAGCTGGACTAGCGGGAGCAATGAGCAGTTCTTC
- | TRBJ2-2 | TRBV29-1 | many | CSVGAGYAGELFF | TGCAGCGTTGGGGCAGGGTACGCCGGGGAGCTGTTTTTT
- | TRBJ1-1 | TRBV19 | few | CASSFGLNTEAFF | TGTGCCAGTAGTTTTGGATTGAACACTGAAGCTTTCTTT
- | TRBJ1-2 | TRBV11-2 | - | CASSPPGTYYGYTF | TGTGCCAGCAGCCCCCCCGGGACATACTATGGCTACACCTTC
- | TRBJ2-1 | TRBV21-1 | - | CASSISLLAGAYNEQFF | TGTGCCAGCAGCATCTCCCTCCTAGCGGGGGCCTACAATGAGCAGTTCTTC
- | TRBJ1-2 | TRBV20-1 | few | CSARDRYGYTF | TGCAGTGCTAGAGACCGTTATGGCTACACCTTC
- | TRBJ1-6 | TRBV7-9 | few | CASSFLSGPLHF | TGTGCCAGCAGCTTCTTAAGTGGTCCCCTCCACTTT
- | TRBJ2-5 | TRBV4-1 | - | CASSQRTHDETQYF | TGCGCCAGCAGCCAGAGGACCCACGATGAGACCCAGTACTTC
TRBD2 | TRBJ2-1 | TRBV7-6 | many | CASSLLAGGGMGNEQFF | TGTGCCAGCAGCCTCCTAGCGGGAGGGGGAATGGGCAATGAGCAGTTCTTC
TRBD1 | TRBJ1-5 | TRBV11-2 | many | CASSFGTGFNQPQHF | TGTGCCAGCAGCTTTGGGACAGGGTTCAATCAGCCCCAGCATTTT
TRBD1 | TRBJ2-7 | TRBV7-6 | - | CASSSRTGGSSYEQYF | TGTGCCAGCAGCTCACGGACAGGGGGCAGCTCCTACGAGCAGTACTTC
- | TRBJ2-2 | TRBV7-2 | - | CASSLEPGGNTGELFF | TGTGCCAGCAGCTTAGAGCCGGGCGGGAACACCGGGGAGCTGTTTTTT
- | TRBJ2-7 | TRBV5-1 | - | CASSLRTATYEQYF | TGCGCCAGCAGCTTGAGGACAGCTACCTACGAGCAGTACTTC
TRBD1 | TRBJ1-2 | TRBV7-9 | - | CASRGQGALGGYTF | TGTGCCAGCAGGGGACAGGGGGCGCTTGGTGGCTACACCTTC
TRBD1 | TRBJ1-2 | TRBV12-5 | many | CASGLGTGDHHYGYTF | TGTGCTAGTGGTTTGGGGACAGGGGACCATCACTATGGCTACACCTTC
- | TRBJ2-3 | TRBV2 | - | CASYGITDTQYF | TGTGCCAGTTACGGGATCACAGATACGCAGTATTTT
- | TRBJ1-5 | TRBV19 | few | CASSMRRELNQPQHF | TGTGCCAGTAGTATGCGTAGGGAATTAAATCAGCCCCAGCATTTT
- | TRBJ2-1 | TRBV24-1 | - | CATSDPLLTRYEQFF | TGTGCCACCAGTGATCCACTACTGACCCGGTATGAGCAGTTCTTC
TRBD1 | TRBJ1-1 | TRBV30 | - | CALDRGGNTEAFF | TGTGCCTTGGACAGGGGTGGGAACACTGAAGCTTTCTTT
- | TRBJ1-6 | TRBV4-1 | many | CASSQGINSPLHF | TGCGCCAGCAGCCAAGGAATAAATTCACCCCTCCACTTT
- | TRBJ1-2 | TRBV9 | many | CASSEGTPSNYGYTF | TGTGCCAGCAGCGAGGGGACACCCTCTAACTATGGCTACACCTTC
TRBD2 | TRBJ2-3 | TRBV7-6 | few | CASSLEASGSTDTQYF | TGTGCCAGCAGCTTAGAGGCTAGCGGGAGCACAGATACGCAGTATTTT
- | TRBJ2-1 | TRBV25-1 | many | CASSDDRSSYNEQFF | TGTGCCAGCAGTGACGACAGGAGCTCCTACAATGAGCAGTTCTTC
TRBD2 | TRBJ2-4 | TRBV19 | - | CASSTGTSGTKNIQYF | TGTGCCAGTAGTACCGGGACTAGCGGGACCAAAAACATTCAGTACTTC
TRBD1 | TRBJ1-1 | TRBV11-2 | many | CASSRDSKSTEAFF | TGTGCCAGCAGCCGGGACAGTAAAAGTACTGAAGCTTTCTTT
- | TRBJ2-3 | TRBV9 | few | CASSAPLEDTQYF | TGTGCCAGCAGCGCCCCCCTTGAAGATACGCAGTATTTT
- | TRBJ2-7 | TRBV29-1 | many | CSVVGSSYEQYF | TGCAGCGTTGTGGGGAGCTCCTACGAGCAGTACTTC
- | TRBJ2-6 | TRBV19 | few | CASSMWSSGANVLTF | TGTGCCAGTAGTATGTGGAGCTCTGGGGCCAACGTCCTGACTTTC
- | TRBJ2-3 | TRBV6-4 | - | CASSDEEGAVDTQYF | TGTGCCAGCAGTGACGAAGAGGGAGCGGTAGATACGCAGTATTTT
- | TRBJ2-7 | TRBV13 | many | CASSHSDLGRVLSEEQYF | TGTGCCAGCAGCCATTCGGATTTAGGCAGGGTCCTTTCGGAGGAGCAGTACTTC
- | TRBJ2-7 | TRBV6-4 | many | CASSKPKPEVEDEQYF | TGTGCCAGCAGTAAACCAAAGCCGGAGGTCGAGGACGAGCAGTACTTC
- | TRBJ1-2 | TRBV25-1 | many | CASSAGIIDGYTF | TGTGCCAGCAGTGCGGGCATAATCGATGGCTACACCTTC
- | TRBJ2-1 | TRBV6-1 | many | CASSKGVDYNEQFF | TGTGCCAGCAGTAAAGGAGTAGACTACAATGAGCAGTTCTTC
- | TRBJ1-2 | TRBV20-1 | few | CSARRYSNYGYTF | TGCAGTGCGAGGCGGTACAGTAACTATGGCTACACCTTC
TRBD2 | TRBJ2-1 | TRBV29-1 | few | CSALPSGTSSYNEQFF | TGCAGCGCCCTGCCCTCCGGGACTAGCTCCTACAATGAGCAGTTCTTC
- | TRBJ1-2 | TRBV9 | - | CASSVGTGTNYGYTF | TGTGCCAGCAGCGTAGGAACAGGAACTAACTATGGCTACACCTTC
- | TRBJ1-1 | TRBV4-2 | once | CASSQLVPRVFPMNTEAFF | TGTGCCAGCAGCCAATTGGTCCCGCGAGTCTTCCCCATGAACACTGAAGCTTTCTTT
- | TRBJ1-1 | TRBV4-3 | - | CASSQDSLELNTEAFF | TGCGCCAGCAGCCAAGATTCTTTAGAACTGAACACTGAAGCTTTCTTT
- | TRBJ2-7 | TRBV25-1 | many | CASSEVGEYEQYF | TGTGCCAGCAGTGAAGTCGGGGAGTACGAGCAGTACTTC
TRBD1 | TRBJ1-1 | TRBV4-1 | - | CASSQRTTGNEAFF | TGCGCCAGCAGCCAAAGAACGACAGGGAATGAAGCTTTCTTT
TRBD1 | TRBJ1-6 | TRBV6-5 | - | CASSPTGGNSPLHF | TGTGCCAGCAGTCCTACAGGGGGTAATTCACCCCTCCACTTT
- | TRBJ2-1 | TRBV6-5 | - | CASSLGEYNEQFF | TGTGCCAGCAGTTTGGGGGAGTACAATGAGCAGTTCTTC
- | TRBJ2-7 | TRBV20-1 | many | CSATELTGLGEQYF | TGCAGTGCAACGGAGCTCACAGGATTGGGCGAGCAGTACTTC
TRBD2 | TRBJ2-2 | TRBV24-1 | - | CATRATSGRGAGELFF | TGTGCCACCAGGGCAACTAGCGGGAGAGGCGCCGGGGAGCTGTTTTTT